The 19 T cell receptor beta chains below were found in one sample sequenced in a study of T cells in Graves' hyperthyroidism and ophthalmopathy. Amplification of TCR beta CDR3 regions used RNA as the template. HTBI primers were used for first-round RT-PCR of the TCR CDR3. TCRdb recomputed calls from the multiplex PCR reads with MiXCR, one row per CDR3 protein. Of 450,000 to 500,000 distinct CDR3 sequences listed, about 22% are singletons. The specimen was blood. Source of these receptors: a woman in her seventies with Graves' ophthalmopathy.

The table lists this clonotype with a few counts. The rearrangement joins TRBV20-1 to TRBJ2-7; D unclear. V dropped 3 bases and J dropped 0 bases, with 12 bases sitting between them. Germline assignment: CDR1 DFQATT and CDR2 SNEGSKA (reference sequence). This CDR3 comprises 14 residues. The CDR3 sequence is CSARRTASSYEQYF. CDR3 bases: TGCAGTGCTAGGAGGACGGCAAGCTCCTACGAGCAGTACTTC.

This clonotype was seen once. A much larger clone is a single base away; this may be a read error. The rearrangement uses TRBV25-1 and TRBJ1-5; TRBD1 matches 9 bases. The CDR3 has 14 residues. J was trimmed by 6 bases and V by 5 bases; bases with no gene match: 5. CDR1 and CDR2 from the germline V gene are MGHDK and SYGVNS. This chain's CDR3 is CASSHTGGGQPQHF. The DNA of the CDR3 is TGTGCCAGCAGTCATACAGGGGGCGGTCAGCCCCAGCATTTT.

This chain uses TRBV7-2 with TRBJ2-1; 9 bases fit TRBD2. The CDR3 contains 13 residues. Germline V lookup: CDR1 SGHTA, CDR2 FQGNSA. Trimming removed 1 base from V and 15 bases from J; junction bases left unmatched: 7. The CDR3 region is CASSLGWREGRFF. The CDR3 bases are TGTGCCAGCAGCTTAGGATGGCGGGAGGGGCGGTTCTTC.

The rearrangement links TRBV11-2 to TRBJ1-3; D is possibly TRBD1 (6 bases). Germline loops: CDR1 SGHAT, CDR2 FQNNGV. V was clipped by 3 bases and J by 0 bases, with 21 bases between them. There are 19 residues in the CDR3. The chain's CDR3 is CASSFRGAQVTSSGNTIYF. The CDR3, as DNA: TGTGCCAGCAGCTTTCGGGGGGCCCAAGTAACAAGCTCTGGAAACACCATATATTTT.

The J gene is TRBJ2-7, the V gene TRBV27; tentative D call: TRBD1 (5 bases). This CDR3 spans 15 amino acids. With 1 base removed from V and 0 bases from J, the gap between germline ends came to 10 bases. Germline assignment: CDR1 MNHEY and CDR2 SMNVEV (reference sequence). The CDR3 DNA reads TGTGCCAGCAGTTTATACAGGAGCAGCTCCTACGAGCAGTACTTC. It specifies CASSLYRSSSYEQYF.

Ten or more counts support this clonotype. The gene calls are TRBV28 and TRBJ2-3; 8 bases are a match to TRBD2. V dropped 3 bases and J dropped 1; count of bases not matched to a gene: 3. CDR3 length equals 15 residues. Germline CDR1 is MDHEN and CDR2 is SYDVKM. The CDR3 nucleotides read TGTGCCAGCAGTTTTGCGGGGGGCGGCACAGATACGCAGTATTTT. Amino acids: CASSFAGGGTDTQYF.

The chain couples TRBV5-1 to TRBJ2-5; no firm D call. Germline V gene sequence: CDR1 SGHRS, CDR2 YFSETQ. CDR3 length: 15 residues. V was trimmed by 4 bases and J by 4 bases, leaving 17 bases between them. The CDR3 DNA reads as TGCGCCAGCAGCGTAGCCTCCTGGAGAGGAGAGACCCAGTACTTC. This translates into CASSVASWRGETQYF.

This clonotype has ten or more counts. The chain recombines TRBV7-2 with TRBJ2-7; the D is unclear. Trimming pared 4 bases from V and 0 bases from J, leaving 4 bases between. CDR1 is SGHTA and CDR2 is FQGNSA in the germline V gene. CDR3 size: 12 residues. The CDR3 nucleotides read TGTGCCAGCAGCTACAACTCCTACGAGCAGTACTTC. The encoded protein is CASSYNSYEQYF.

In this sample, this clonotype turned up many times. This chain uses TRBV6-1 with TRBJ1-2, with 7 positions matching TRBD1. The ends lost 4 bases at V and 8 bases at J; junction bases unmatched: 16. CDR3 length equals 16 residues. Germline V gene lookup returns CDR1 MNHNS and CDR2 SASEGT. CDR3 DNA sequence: TGTGCCAGCAGTGGCGGCCTGACAGGGTATCAGCGAGGCTACACCTTC. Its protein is CASSGGLTGYQRGYTF.

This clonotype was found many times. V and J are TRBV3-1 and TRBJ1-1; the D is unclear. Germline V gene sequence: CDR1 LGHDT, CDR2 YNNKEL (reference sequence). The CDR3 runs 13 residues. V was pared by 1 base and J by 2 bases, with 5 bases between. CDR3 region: CASSQGQNTEAFF. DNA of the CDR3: TGTGCCAGCAGCCAAGGACAAAACACTGAAGCTTTCTTT.

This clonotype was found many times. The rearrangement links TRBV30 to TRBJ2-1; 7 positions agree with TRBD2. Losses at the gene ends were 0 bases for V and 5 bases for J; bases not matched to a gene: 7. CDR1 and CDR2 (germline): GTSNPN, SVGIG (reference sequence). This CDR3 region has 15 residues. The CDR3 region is CAWSVRLAADNEQFF. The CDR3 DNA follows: TGTGCCTGGAGTGTACGGCTAGCGGCCGACAATGAGCAGTTCTTC.

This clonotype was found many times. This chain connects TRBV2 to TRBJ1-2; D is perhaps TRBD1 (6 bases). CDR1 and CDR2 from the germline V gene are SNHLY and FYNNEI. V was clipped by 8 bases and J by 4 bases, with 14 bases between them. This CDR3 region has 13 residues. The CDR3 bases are TGTGCCAGCGGGGAAGGACAGTTCTATGGCTACACCTTC. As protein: CASGEGQFYGYTF. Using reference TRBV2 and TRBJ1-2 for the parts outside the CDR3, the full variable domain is EPEVTQTPSHQVTQMGQEVILRCVPISNHLYFYWYRQILGQKVEFLVSFYNNEISEKSEIFDDQFSVERPDGSNFTLKIRSTKLEDSAMYFCASGEGQFYGYTFGSGTRLTVV.

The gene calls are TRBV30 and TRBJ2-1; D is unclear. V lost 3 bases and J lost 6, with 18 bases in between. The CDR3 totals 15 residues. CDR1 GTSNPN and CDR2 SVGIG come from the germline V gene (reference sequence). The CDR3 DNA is TGTGCCTGGAGCTTACAGTGGGGTGGACGCAATGAGCAGTTCTTC. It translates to CAWSLQWGGRNEQFF.

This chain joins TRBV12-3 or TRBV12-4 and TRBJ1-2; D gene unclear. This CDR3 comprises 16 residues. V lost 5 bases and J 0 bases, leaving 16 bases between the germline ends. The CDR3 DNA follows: TGTGCCAGCAGTAAAGATGGACGGATAGCTAACTATGGCTACACCTTC. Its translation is CASSKDGRIANYGYTF.

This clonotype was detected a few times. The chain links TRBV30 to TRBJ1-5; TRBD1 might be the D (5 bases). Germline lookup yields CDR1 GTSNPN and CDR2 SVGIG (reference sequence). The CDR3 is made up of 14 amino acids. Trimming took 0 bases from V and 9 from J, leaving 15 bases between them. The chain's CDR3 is CAWSVRQLTWPQHF. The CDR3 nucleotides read TGTGCCTGGAGTGTACGACAGCTGACTTGGCCCCAGCATTTT.

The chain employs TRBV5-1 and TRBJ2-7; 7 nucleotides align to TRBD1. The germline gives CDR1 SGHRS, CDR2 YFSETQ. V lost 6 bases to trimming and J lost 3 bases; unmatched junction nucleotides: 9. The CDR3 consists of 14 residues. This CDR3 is CASTWDSSVYEQYF. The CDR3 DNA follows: TGCGCCAGCACATGGGACAGCTCAGTCTACGAGCAGTACTTC.

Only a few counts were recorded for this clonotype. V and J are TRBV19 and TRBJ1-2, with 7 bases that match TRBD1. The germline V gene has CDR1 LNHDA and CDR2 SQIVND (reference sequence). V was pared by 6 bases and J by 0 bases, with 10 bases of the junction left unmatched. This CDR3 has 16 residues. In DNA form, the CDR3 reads TGTGCCAGTAGAACTCGACAGGGCCCCACTAACTATGGCTACACCTTC. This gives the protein CASRTRQGPTNYGYTF.

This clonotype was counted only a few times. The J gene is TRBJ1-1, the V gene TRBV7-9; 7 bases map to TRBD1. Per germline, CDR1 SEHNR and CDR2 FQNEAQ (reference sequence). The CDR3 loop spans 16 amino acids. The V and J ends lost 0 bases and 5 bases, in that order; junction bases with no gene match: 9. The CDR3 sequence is CASSLAGSRGRTEAFF. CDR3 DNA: TGTGCCAGCAGCTTAGCCGGGAGTAGGGGGCGAACTGAAGCTTTCTTT.

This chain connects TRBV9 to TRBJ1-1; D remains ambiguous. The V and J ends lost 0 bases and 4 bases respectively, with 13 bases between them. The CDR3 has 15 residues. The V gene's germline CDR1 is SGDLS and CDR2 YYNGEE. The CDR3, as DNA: TGTGCCAGCAGCGTAGTTAAGGGCCTGGGCACTGAAGCTTTCTTT. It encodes CASSVVKGLGTEAFF.